This entry lists 15 T cell receptor beta chains sequenced from one sample in a study of blood T cell repertoires in COVID-19. Clones were read by immunoSEQ multiplex PCR, and TCRdb kept only the in-frame ones, dropping some. This table holds more than 200,000 clones, approximately 86% found once. Sequenced sample: peripheral blood. The receptors stem from a woman aged 60-75 years with COVID-19, enrolled during active disease.

For this clone: Other DNA sequences in the sample encode the same CDR3. The V and J genes are TRBV28 and TRBJ2-7; 10 nucleotides line up with TRBD1. Looked up from germline, CDR1 is MDHEN and CDR2 is SYDVKM. Germline trimming cut 9 bases from V and 6 bases from J; bases unmatched to any gene: 5. The CDR3 contains 12 residues. CDR3 sequence: CASRTGGREQYF. CDR3 DNA sequence: TGTGCCAGTCGGACAGGGGGGCGCGAGCAGTACTTC.

Only a few counts were recorded for this clone. The V call is TRBV4-1, the J call TRBJ1-1; no clear D. Trimming left V 5 bases short and J 2 bases short, with 9 bases between. Germline values: CDR1 MGHRA, CDR2 YSYEKL. The length of the CDR3 is 13 residues. CDR3 sequence: CASSFGLNTEAFF. The DNA for the CDR3 is TGCGCCAGCAGCTTTGGACTAAACACTGAAGCTTTCTTT.

This clone was seen a single time. This chain connects TRBV7-9 to TRBJ1-1, with a tentative D call TRBD1 (6 bases). The germline V gene encodes CDR1 SEHNR and CDR2 FQNEAQ (reference sequence). The CDR3 length is 15 residues. V was cut by 4 bases and J by 1 base, with 13 bases left in between. Here the CDR3 reads CASSSKGTPNTEAFF. In DNA, the CDR3 is TGTGCCAGCAGCTCAAAAGGGACACCGAACACTGAAGCTTTCTTT.

This chain connects TRBV28 to TRBJ1-4; 9 positions agree with TRBD1. This CDR3 is 16 amino acids long. The germline gives CDR1 MDHEN, CDR2 SYDVKM. V was clipped by 7 bases and J by 3 bases; unmatched bases: 9. The CDR3, as DNA: TGTGCCAGCACGGACAGGGGAATTTATCCTAATGAAAAACTGTTTTTT. Translation: CASTDRGIYPNEKLFF.

The chain is built from TRBV29-1 and TRBJ1-1, with 11 nucleotides matching TRBD1. The CDR3 loop spans 12 amino acids. V gave up 7 bases and J gave up 5 bases; unmatched junction bases: 3. Germline V gene sequence: CDR1 SQVTM, CDR2 ANQGSEA. The CDR3 nucleotides read TGCAGCGCGGACAGGGGGCTTACTGAAGCTTTCTTT. This gives the protein CSADRGLTEAFF.

Note on this clone: Additional DNA sequences in this sample encode the identical CDR3. The chain couples TRBV27 to TRBJ2-7, with 7 nucleotides matching TRBD1. The germline V gene encodes CDR1 MNHEY and CDR2 SMNVEV (reference sequence). The CDR3 contains 13 residues. Losses at the gene ends were 6 bases for V and 3 bases for J; bases not matched to a gene: 5. Here the CDR3 reads CASRRTGVYEQYF. DNA of the CDR3: TGTGCCAGCAGGAGAACAGGGGTCTACGAGCAGTACTTC.

The chain uses TRBV19 and TRBJ2-6; a weak D match, TRBD1 (6 bases). This CDR3 has 17 amino acids. Trimming pared 2 bases from V and 4 bases from J, leaving 15 bases between. Germline V lookup: CDR1 LNHDA, CDR2 SQIVND (reference sequence). This CDR3 is CASSILGRGSGANVLTF. The CDR3 DNA is TGTGCCAGTAGTATACTAGGCAGGGGCTCCGGGGCCAACGTCCTGACTTTC.

The J gene is TRBJ1-2, the V gene TRBV15, with 8 bases identical to TRBD1. This CDR3 has 20 residues. Trimming took 0 bases from V and 3 from J; bases not matched to a gene: 18. CDR1 is LNHNV, CDR2 YYDKDF, per germline (reference sequence). As DNA, the CDR3 is TGTGCCACCAGCAGAGATTTTGGTTTCTACGGTGAGGGACAGGACTATGGCTACACCTTC. The encoded protein is CATSRDFGFYGEGQDYGYTF.

The chain joins TRBV10-3 to TRBJ1-5; the D gene is possibly TRBD1 (6 bases). The CDR3 is 15 residues long. CDR1 is ENHRY, CDR2 SYGVKD, per germline. V was trimmed by 2 bases and J by 2 bases, leaving 10 bases between them. This CDR3 reads CAISEDSGGNQPQHF. The CDR3 nucleotides read TGTGCCATCAGTGAGGATTCAGGGGGCAATCAGCCCCAGCATTTT.

The J gene is TRBJ2-3, the V gene TRBV18; D may be TRBD1 (5 bases). V was trimmed by 6 bases and J by 3 bases, leaving 19 bases between them. CDR3 length: 16 amino acids. Germline V gene sequence: CDR1 KGHSH, CDR2 LQKENI. This chain's CDR3 is CASSLGPTMGTDTQYF. CDR3 coding DNA: TGTGCCAGCTCGTTGGGGCCAACTATGGGGACAGATACGCAGTATTTT.

The CDR3 reads CSVEGTGGYTF. The CDR3 nucleotides read TGCAGCGTTGAAGGGACAGGCGGCTACACCTTC. V and J are TRBV29-1 and TRBJ1-2; 7 bases map to TRBD1. Unmatched junction bases numbered 1, after V lost 1 base and J lost 8 bases. Looked up from germline, CDR1 is SQVTM and CDR2 is ANQGSEA. The CDR3 totals 11 residues.

The CDR3 loop reads CASSQAGWGNTIYF. Here the CDR3 DNA reads TGTGCCAGCAGCCAAGCCGGGTGGGGAAACACCATATATTTT. The chain joins TRBV3-1 (or the pseudogene TRBV3-2) to TRBJ1-3, with no clear D. V dropped 1 base and J dropped 4 bases, with 8 bases sitting between them. This CDR3 contains 14 residues. Germline lookup yields CDR1 LGHDT and CDR2 YNNKEL (reference sequence).

The V gene is TRBV19, the J gene TRBJ2-7; 7 nucleotides align to TRBD2. The CDR3 is 14 amino acids. The trim removed 5 bases at V and 2 bases at J, leaving 6 bases unmatched. CDR1 LNHDA and CDR2 SQIVND come from the germline V gene (reference sequence). This CDR3 reads CASSPGGRAYEQYF. In DNA, the CDR3 is TGTGCCAGTAGTCCGGGGGGTAGAGCCTACGAGCAGTACTTC.

The chain couples TRBV7-5 to TRBJ2-1; the D call in the table, TRBD2, was not verified against the DNA. TRBV7-5 is reported as a pseudogene. CDR3 length: 18 amino acids. CDR3 loop: CVRSSGLAGGYPYNEQFF. In DNA, the CDR3 is TGTGTCAGAAGCTCGGGACTAGCGGGAGGGTATCCCTACAATGAGCAGTTCTTC.

The chain uses TRBV6-5 and TRBJ1-3, with 7 bases lining up with TRBD1. Losses at the gene ends were 0 bases for V and 0 bases for J; bases not matched to a gene: 2. Germline V CDR1 and CDR2: MNHEY, SVGAGI. The CDR3 is 16 amino acids. The CDR3 loop is CASSYSRGPSGNTIYF. The CDR3, as DNA: TGTGCCAGCAGTTACTCGAGGGGGCCCTCTGGAAACACCATATATTTT.